Listed below are T cell receptor beta chains from one sample, sequenced in a study of T cells after yellow fever vaccination. One entry per CDR3 protein, called by TCRdb with MiXCR from the 5' RACE reads. The table lists 250,000 or so distinct CDR3 sequences, approximately 6.8% of them singletons. Sequenced material: CD4+ T cells sorted from PBMCs, taken on the day of the yellow fever booster vaccination. Source of these receptors: a man younger than 40 who received the YFV17D yellow fever vaccine. The CDR3 runs from the conserved cysteine through the conserved F or W. A D gene is named only where the DNA matches it firmly. Not all rows give a size; the values are once, few, many and, for expanded clones, a class.

clone_size j_call d_call v_call cdr3_nt cdr3_aa
- TRBJ2-5 - TRBV20-1 TGCAGTGCTAGGAGGGGGAGGGGGACGAAACAAGAGACCCAGTACTTC CSARRGRGTKQETQYF
few TRBJ1-5 - TRBV12-3/TRBV12-4 TGTGCCAGCAGTTTAGGTCTGGGTGCAGGACAGCCCCAGCATTTT CASSLGLGAGQPQHF
- TRBJ2-3 TRBD2 TRBV10-3 TGTGCCATCAGGGATAGCGGGAGGGCCCTTTCAACAGATACGCAGTATTTT CAIRDSGRALSTDTQYF
- TRBJ1-5 - TRBV7-9 TGTGCCAGCAGCTCAACTAGGGTATCAGGTCAGCCCCAGCATTTT CASSSTRVSGQPQHF
few TRBJ1-1 - TRBV25-1 TGTGCCAGCAGTGCCCTCACCGGCAGCCTTGACACTGAAGCTTTCTTT CASSALTGSLDTEAFF
many TRBJ2-2 - TRBV28 TGTGCCAGCAGTTTACCAGGGAACACCGGGGAGCTGTTTTTT CASSLPGNTGELFF
- TRBJ1-6 - TRBV20-1 TGCAGTGGGGGCAGGTATTCACCCCTCCACTTT CSGGRYSPLHF
few TRBJ2-4 - TRBV7-2 TGTGCCAGCAGCCTACAGGCTCTAGCCAAAAACATTCAGTACTTC CASSLQALAKNIQYF
- TRBJ2-7 - TRBV29-1 TGCAGCGTTTTCGGGGTGTTAAACGAGCAGTACTTC CSVFGVLNEQYF
few TRBJ1-2 - TRBV18 TGTGCCAGCTCGGCAGGAGAAAACTATGGCTACACCTTC CASSAGENYGYTF
many TRBJ2-1 - TRBV27 TGTGCCAGCAGTTTCTCCGGCGCGACTATGTACAATGAGCAGTTCTTC CASSFSGATMYNEQFF
few TRBJ2-2 - TRBV29-1 TGCAGCGTTGGAAACGGGGAGCTGTTTTTT CSVGNGELFF
- TRBJ2-7 TRBD1 TRBV5-1 TGCGCCAGCAAGAGGGACAGTACCTCCTACGAGCAGTACTTC CASKRDSTSYEQYF
few TRBJ2-2 - TRBV25-1 TGTGCCAGCAGTGTAACAGGTTACACCGGGGAGCTGTTTTTT CASSVTGYTGELFF
- TRBJ2-1 - TRBV15 TGTGCCACCAGCAGTTCCGGGACAACCGGGACGCCTCTCTACAATGAGCAGTTCTTC CATSSSGTTGTPLYNEQFF
few TRBJ1-2 - TRBV6-1 TGTGCCAGCAGTGAAGCATACAGGGTGTATGGCTACACCTTC CASSEAYRVYGYTF
many TRBJ2-1 TRBD1 TRBV6-2/TRBV6-3 TGTGCCAGCAGTTACCCTAGGATCAACGTTCCGGGACAGGGTTACTATGAGCAGTTCTTC CASSYPRINVPGQGYYEQFF
- TRBJ2-1 TRBD2 TRBV20-1 TGCAGTGCTCCGGGGATTTTAGCGGGACCTTACAATGAGCAGTTCTTC CSAPGILAGPYNEQFF
few TRBJ2-3 TRBD1 TRBV4-2 TGTGCCAGCAGCCCCGGACAGGGGAGTTATACGCAGTATTTT CASSPGQGSYTQYF
- TRBJ2-1 - TRBV5-1 TGCGCCAGCAGCCCGAGTGAGCAGTTCTTC CASSPSEQFF
few TRBJ2-1 - TRBV6-1 TGTGCCAGCATCATTAACCCCCCAAACTTTGTTGAGCAGTTCTTC CASIINPPNFVEQFF
- TRBJ1-2 - TRBV3-1 TGTGCCAGCAGCCAAGATCGTGGTCAGGGGCGCGGTGGCTACACCTTC CASSQDRGQGRGGYTF
- TRBJ2-3 - TRBV20-1 TGCAGTGCTATAGCGCGGCGGAAGGGTAGCACAGATACGCAGTATTTT CSAIARRKGSTDTQYF
few TRBJ2-5 - TRBV29-1 TGCAGCGTTGTCAGGGGGGAAGAGACCCAGTACTTC CSVVRGEETQYF
few TRBJ2-7 TRBD2 TRBV5-1 TGCGCCAGCAGCAGAACCTCTAGCGGATACTACGAGCAGTACTTC CASSRTSSGYYEQYF
many TRBJ1-6 - TRBV4-3 TGCGCCAGCAGCCAAGGGGGCGCGAATTCACCCCTCCACTTT CASSQGGANSPLHF
many TRBJ2-1 - TRBV5-1 TGCGCCAGCAGCTTGGCCCGGTATGAGCAGTTCTTC CASSLARYEQFF